This T cell receptor (beta chain) came from a study of CD8 T cells in ankylosing spondylitis. This clonotype was seen a handful of times. No antigen is known for it. Study observations and caveats: Seven or eight highly homologous variants made up a TCR beta motif, and this motif appeared characteristic of ankylosing spondylitis blood.

The V and J ends lost 7 bases and 1 base, in that order; junction bases with no gene match: 7. The CDR3 sequence is 14 residues long. Looked up from germline, CDR1 is SQVTM and CDR2 is ANQGSEA. TCRdb reanalysed the 5' RACE reads using MiXCR and keeps one entry per CDR3 protein. The sample holds under 850,000 distinct CDR3 sequences, 15% to 20% seen once. The rearrangement links TRBV29-1 to TRBJ2-5; 9 positions match TRBD2. Sequenced sample: blood, either unsorted or a sorted T cell fraction (not recorded which). The sequence derives from a male donor with ankylosing spondylitis. The CDR3 sequence is CSAMTSGFQETQYF. The CDR3, as DNA: TGCAGCGCCATGACTAGCGGATTCCAAGAGACCCAGTACTTC.